These 28 T cell receptor beta chains were sequenced from one sample in a study of graft-versus-host responses after intestinal transplantation. The antigens these receptors bind are not known. Data came from immunoSEQ multiplex PCR; TCRdb stores just in-frame clones and leaves some out. The sample consists of some 110,000 clones, just under 95% of them appearing once. This specimen was unstimulated CD8+ T cells sorted from spleen or lymph node cells, taken before transplant. All receptors derive from a human donor who was the organ donor for an intestinal transplant.

The chain uses TRBV13 and TRBJ1-4; D gene uncertain. V shed 2 bases and J shed 5 bases, with 6 bases lying between them. CDR1 PRHDT and CDR2 FYEKMQ come from the germline V gene (reference sequence). The CDR3 consists of 13 residues. The DNA of the CDR3 is TGTGCCAGCAGCTTAACGCGGAATGAAAAACTGTTTTTT. This gives the protein CASSLTRNEKLFF. The variable domain in full, completed from reference TRBV13 and TRBJ1-4, reads AAGVIQSPRHLIKEKRETATLKCYPIPRHDTVYWYQQGPGQDPQFLISFYEKMQSDKGSIPDRFSAQQFSDYHSELNMSSLELGDSALYFCASSLTRNEKLFFGSGTQLSVL.

The chain uses TRBV6-5 and TRBJ2-3; 8 bases map to TRBD1. The CDR3 contains 13 residues. The germline V gene has CDR1 MNHEY and CDR2 SVGAGI. Unmatched junction bases numbered 3, after V lost 5 bases and J lost 5 bases. CDR3 sequence reads: CASSDRGEDTQYF. CDR3 nucleotides: TGTGCCAGCAGTGACAGGGGAGAAGATACGCAGTATTTT.

A few counts support this clone. The V gene is TRBV28, the J gene TRBJ2-1, with unresolved D. CDR1 MDHEN and CDR2 SYDVKM come from the germline V gene. The CDR3 has 10 amino acids. V was clipped by 5 bases and J by 5 bases, with 1 base between them. The CDR3 nucleotides read TGTGCCAGCAGTGACAATGAGCAGTTCTTC. The encoded protein is CASSDNEQFF.

This clone was counted once. The V gene is TRBV7-6, the J gene TRBJ1-4, with D possibly TRBD1 on 6 matching bases. Germline lookup yields CDR1 SGHVS and CDR2 FNYEAQ. Trimming shortened V by 4 bases and J by 5 bases, and 20 bases separated the two germline ends. The CDR3 has 17 residues. In DNA, the CDR3 is TGTGCCAGCAGCTCGCAGGGGTGGTTTGGTGCGAATGAAAAACTGTTTTTT. Its protein is CASSSQGWFGANEKLFF.

The chain couples TRBV6-1 to TRBJ2-3; 10 bases fit TRBD1. Germline V lookup: CDR1 MNHNS, CDR2 SASEGT. CDR3 length equals 16 residues. J was trimmed by 1 base and V by 4 bases; bases with no gene match: 5. CDR3 sequence: CASSGSGTGGTDTQYF. In nucleotides, the CDR3 is TGTGCCAGCAGTGGAAGCGGGACAGGGGGCACAGATACGCAGTATTTT.

The chain carries TRBV5-4 and TRBJ2-3; D tentatively reads TRBD1 or TRBD2 (6 bases each). The V end was cut by 10 bases, the J end by 2 bases, with 17 bases between. The CDR3 extends over 14 amino acids. Germline-derived CDR1 and CDR2 are SGHNT and YYREEE (reference sequence). Here the CDR3 reads CALGGLDLTDTQYF. The CDR3 DNA is TGTGCCTTAGGGGGACTGGACCTCACAGATACGCAGTATTTT.

The chain recombines TRBV5-5 with TRBJ1-1; D may be TRBD1 (6 bases). Trimming removed 4 bases from V and 4 bases from J, with 20 bases in between. The germline V gene encodes CDR1 SGHKS and CDR2 YYEKEE (reference sequence). The CDR3 is made up of 16 amino acids. The CDR3 DNA reads TGTGCCAGCAGCCTGGTTCTTGTAACAGGGCGCACTGAAGCTTTCTTT. It yields the protein CASSLVLVTGRTEAFF. The complete variable domain, with remaining parts taken from reference TRBV5-5 and TRBJ1-1, reads DAGVTQSPTHLIKTRGQQVTLRCSPISGHKSVSWYQQVLGQGPQFIFQYYEKEERGRGNFPDRFSARQFPNYSSELNVNALLLGDSALYLCASSLVLVTGRTEAFFGQGTRLTVV.

The gene calls are TRBV7-9 and TRBJ2-1; 13 bases are shared with TRBD2. After removal of 5 bases from V and 9 bases from J, the junction contained 7 bases not matched to a gene. CDR1 SEHNR and CDR2 FQNEAQ come from the germline V gene (reference sequence). The CDR3 consists of 15 residues. Here the CDR3 reads CASSGLAGALGEQFF. The CDR3, as DNA: TGTGCCAGCAGCGGACTAGCGGGAGCTCTAGGTGAGCAGTTCTTC.

The chain is built from TRBV19 and TRBJ2-7, with D tentatively TRBD2 (7 bases). Looked up from germline, CDR1 is LNHDA and CDR2 is SQIVND (reference sequence). This CDR3 region has 14 residues. Trimming removed 6 bases at V and 3 bases at J, with 15 bases between. CDR3 in DNA: TGTGCCAGTAGCCCCGGGGGGCAGGGCTACGAGCAGTACTTC. Translating gives CASSPGGQGYEQYF. Combining the CDR3 with reference TRBV19 and TRBJ2-7 gives the whole variable domain DGGITQSPKYLFRKEGQNVTLSCEQNLNHDAMYWYRQDPGQGLRLIYYSQIVNDFQKGDIAEGYSVSREKKESFPLTVTSAQKNPTAFYLCASSPGGQGYEQYFGPGTRLTVT.

The chain recombines TRBV7-6 with TRBJ2-1; TRBD2 matches 16 bases. The V and J ends lost 4 bases and 4 bases, in that order; junction bases with no gene match: 10. Germline CDR1 SGHVS, CDR2 FNYEAQ. CDR3 length: 19 amino acids. CDR3 coding DNA: TGTGCCAGCAGCTACGAGGCGGCGGGACTAGCGGGAGGGTACAATGAGCAGTTCTTC. Its translation: CASSYEAAGLAGGYNEQFF.

The chain uses TRBV5-1 and TRBJ1-1; possibly TRBD1 for D (6 bases). CDR3 length: 11 amino acids. V shed 3 bases and J shed 11 bases, with 11 bases lying between them. Germline values: CDR1 SGHRS, CDR2 YFSETQ. This CDR3 reads CASSSTGQAFF. DNA of the CDR3: TGCGCCAGCAGCTCGACAGGCCAGGCTTTCTTT.

The chain combines TRBV7-8 with TRBJ1-4, with D hard to call. CDR3 length equals 18 residues. Germline V gene lookup returns CDR1 SGHVS and CDR2 FQNEAQ. The V gene lost 6 bases and the J gene lost 7 bases, with 27 bases spanning the gap. The CDR3: CASSQNSVRNRDGEKLFF. The CDR3 nucleotides are TGTGCCAGCAGTCAAAACAGCGTTAGGAACCGAGATGGTGAAAAACTGTTTTTT.

The J gene is TRBJ2-1, the V gene TRBV19; D remains ambiguous. Trimming took off 7 bases at V and 3 bases at J, with 13 bases between the two ends. CDR3 length: 14 amino acids. CDR1 LNHDA and CDR2 SQIVND come from the germline V gene (reference sequence). The CDR3 nucleotides read TGTGCCAGTAAGGGATTGGGGATCTACAATGAGCAGTTCTTC. This codes for CASKGLGIYNEQFF.

This chain uses TRBV6-6 with TRBJ1-2, with TRBD1 as a possible D gene (6 bases). Germline-derived CDR1 and CDR2 are MNHNY and SVGAGI (reference sequence). Trimming took off 7 bases at V and 4 bases at J, with 19 bases between the two ends. The CDR3 consists of 15 residues. For the CDR3, the DNA is TGTGCCAGCACTATACTTAGGCCCAGGGGCTATGGCTACACCTTC. Translation gives CASTILRPRGYGYTF.

This chain's CDR3 is CASGEGASEAFF. The CDR3 DNA reads TGCGCCAGCGGAGAGGGGGCCTCTGAAGCTTTCTTT. The genes are TRBV10-2 and TRBJ1-1; TRBD1 agrees at 7 bases. The CDR3 totals 12 residues. Per germline, CDR1 WSHSY and CDR2 SAAADI. The J segment lost 6 bases and the V segment lost 8 bases, leaving 6 bases of the junction unmatched.

The chain carries TRBV7-9 and TRBJ1-1, with D perhaps TRBD1 (5 bases). Germline V gene sequence: CDR1 SEHNR, CDR2 FQNEAQ (reference sequence). The CDR3 runs 14 residues. V lost 5 bases and J 1 base, leaving 11 bases between the germline ends. CDR3 in amino acids: CASSPAGGNTEAFF. The CDR3 DNA follows: TGTGCCAGCAGCCCGGCCGGGGGGAACACTGAAGCTTTCTTT.

This clone occurred a few times. The V and J genes are TRBV7-9 and TRBJ2-7, with 11 nucleotides matching TRBD2. The germline CDR1 and CDR2 sequences are SEHNR and FQNEAQ (reference sequence). Germline trimming cut 5 bases from V and 5 bases from J; bases unmatched to any gene: 8. The CDR3 is made up of 15 amino acids. The CDR3 spells CASSPRLAGSHEQYF. CDR3 nucleotides: TGTGCCAGCAGCCCCCGACTAGCGGGAAGCCACGAGCAGTACTTC. Supplemented by reference TRBV7-9 and TRBJ2-7, the full variable domain reads DTGVSQNPRHKITKRGQNVTFRCDPISEHNRLYWYRQTLGQGPEFLTYFQNEAQLEKSRLLSDRFSAERPKGSFSTLEIQRTEQGDSAMYLCASSPRLAGSHEQYFGPGTRLTVT.

V usage is TRBV14 and J usage is TRBJ2-1, with TRBD1 identical over 11 bases. J lost 7 bases, V lost 5 bases, and 7 bases had no gene match. The CDR3 consists of 15 residues. Germline values: CDR1 SGHDN, CDR2 FVKESK. The CDR3 DNA sequence: TGTGCCAGCAGCGGGGGACAGGGGGGACTAAATGAGCAGTTCTTC. As protein: CASSGGQGGLNEQFF. Filled out from reference TRBV14 and TRBJ2-1, the complete variable domain reads EAGVTQFPSHSVIEKGQTVTLRCDPISGHDNLYWYRRVMGKEIKFLLHFVKESKQDESGMPNNRFLAERTGGTYSTLKVQPAELEDSGVYFCASSGGQGGLNEQFFGPGTRLTVL.

The rearrangement uses TRBV14 and TRBJ2-6, with TRBD1 identical over 12 bases. CDR1 is SGHDN and CDR2 is FVKESK in the germline V gene. The length of the CDR3 is 19 residues. Germline trimming cut 4 bases from V and 1 base from J; bases unmatched to any gene: 8. In nucleotides, the CDR3 is TGTGCCAGCAGCCCGGGCCGGGACAGGGGGCGGTCTGGGGCCAACGTCCTGACTTTC. Translation: CASSPGRDRGRSGANVLTF.

The gene calls are TRBV11-2 and TRBJ1-4; 9 bases are shared with TRBD1. J gave up 7 bases and V 5 bases, and 11 bases lay outside the gene matches. Germline V gene sequence: CDR1 SGHAT, CDR2 FQNNGV. This CDR3 is 16 amino acids long. In DNA, the CDR3 is TGTGCCAGCAGCGGCGGGACAGGGAGGGTGATTGAAAAACTGTTTTTT. Translating gives CASSGGTGRVIEKLFF.

The genes are TRBV5-6 and TRBJ2-5; 8 bases line up with TRBD1. This CDR3 contains 16 residues. Germline trimming cut 0 bases from V and 5 bases from J; bases unmatched to any gene: 9. The germline gives CDR1 SGHDT, CDR2 YYEEEE. CDR3 bases: TGTGCCAGCAGCTTGGTCCAGGGGGCTATGAGGGAGACCCAGTACTTC. This gives the protein CASSLVQGAMRETQYF. The full variable domain, in which reference TRBV5-6 and TRBJ2-5 provide the parts outside the CDR3, is DAGVTQSPTHLIKTRGQQVTLRCSPKSGHDTVSWYQQALGQGPQFIFQYYEEEERQRGNFPDRFSGHQFPNYSSELNVNALLLGDSALYLCASSLVQGAMRETQYFGPGTRLLVL.

This chain's CDR3 is CASSADFYEQYF. As DNA, the CDR3 is TGTGCCAGCAGCGCAGATTTCTACGAGCAGTACTTC. The J gene is TRBJ2-7, the V gene TRBV28, with D uncertain. Germline lookup yields CDR1 MDHEN and CDR2 SYDVKM. The V end was cut by 6 bases, the J end by 3 bases, with 9 bases between. The length of the CDR3 is 12 residues.

V gene TRBV11-2 combines with J gene TRBJ2-1, with TRBD2 as a possible D gene (5 bases). V lost 3 bases and J 0 bases, leaving 15 bases between the germline ends. This CDR3 is built from 17 residues. In germline, CDR1 is SGHAT, CDR2 FQNNGV. CDR3 residues: CASSFHPGVSSYNEQFF. DNA of the CDR3: TGTGCCAGCAGCTTCCACCCCGGGGTCAGCTCCTACAATGAGCAGTTCTTC.

V and J are TRBV15 and TRBJ2-1; D is unclear. V lost 1 base, J lost 3 bases, and 7 bases lay in between. The CDR3 is made up of 14 amino acids. Germline values: CDR1 LNHNV, CDR2 YYDKDF (reference sequence). The CDR3 DNA follows: TGTGCCACCAGCAGAGCGGAACTCTACAATGAGCAGTTCTTC. Translation: CATSRAELYNEQFF.

This rearrangement joins TRBV2 to TRBJ1-2, with 11 bases that match TRBD1. The CDR3 length is 14 residues. CDR1 is SNHLY and CDR2 is FYNNEI in the germline V gene. The trim removed 3 bases at V and 6 bases at J, leaving 3 bases unmatched. The CDR3 DNA follows: TGTGCCAGCAGTGAGGTGGACAGGGGGCATGGCTACACCTTC. Protein product: CASSEVDRGHGYTF.

The rearrangement joins TRBV9 to TRBJ2-7; D unclear. The CDR3 is 15 amino acids. Germline assignment: CDR1 SGDLS and CDR2 YYNGEE. Trimming left V 0 bases short and J 5 bases short, with 15 bases between. CDR3 in DNA: TGTGCCAGCAGCGTAGATGCGGCTCGGGTTAACGAGCAGTACTTC. Amino acid sequence: CASSVDAARVNEQYF.

In its sample, this clone was seen once. This sequence joins TRBV28 and TRBJ2-4; tentative D call: TRBD1 (6 bases). The CDR3 sequence is 21 residues long. Trimming pared 3 bases from V and 1 base from J, leaving 28 bases between. Germline assignment: CDR1 MDHEN and CDR2 SYDVKM. The CDR3 DNA sequence: TGTGCCAGCAGTTTTTACTCCCTAACCCCATCGACAGGTGGGGCCAAAAACATTCAGTACTTC. This gives the protein CASSFYSLTPSTGGAKNIQYF. The entire variable domain, with the rest obtained from reference TRBV28 and TRBJ2-4, is as follows: DVKVTQSSRYLVKRTGEKVFLECVQDMDHENMFWYRQDPGLGLRLIYFSYDVKMKEKGDIPEGYSVSREKKERFSLILESASTNQTSMYLCASSFYSLTPSTGGAKNIQYFGAGTRLSVL.

This rearrangement joins TRBV19 to TRBJ1-2, with D uncertain. Trimming cost V 5 bases and J 4 bases, with 17 bases left between them. Germline CDR1 LNHDA, CDR2 SQIVND (reference sequence). The CDR3 covers 15 residues. Here the CDR3 reads CASSPQPLGPYGYTF. CDR3 coding DNA: TGTGCCAGTAGTCCTCAACCCCTGGGCCCCTATGGCTACACCTTC.